This T cell receptor (beta chain) was observed in a study of OX40 agonist ivuxolimab in advanced cancers. About the research overall: Patients receiving dose escalation had hepatocellular carcinoma, melanoma, renal cell or head and neck cancer. Prior anti-PD-1, anti-PD-L1 or anti-CTLA-4 therapy was allowed; less than 45% had some.

Trimming cost V 11 bases and J 0 bases, with 10 bases left between them. The V gene's germline CDR1 is MNHEY and CDR2 SMNVEV (reference sequence). The CDR3 totals 13 residues. Produced via immunoSEQ multiplex PCR; TCRdb's table is partial and in-frame only. Here the sample spans 80,000 to 100,000 clones, less than 90% being singletons. Study-wide results and caveats: At 0.1 to 3.0 mg/kg, CD4+ and CD8+ blood T cells expanded clonally by week 6.

Concerning this clone: Antigen specificity is unknown.

The sequenced sample was CD4+ or CD8+ T cells sorted from blood, obtained in a trial of the OX40 agonist ivuxolimab. The rearrangement uses TRBV27 and TRBJ2-2; D gene ambiguous. The source is an adult with an advanced solid tumor such as melanoma, head and neck, liver or kidney cancer. This chain's CDR3 is CACYSTNTGELFF. As DNA, the CDR3 is TGTGCCTGCTATTCGACGAACACCGGGGAGCTGTTTTTT.